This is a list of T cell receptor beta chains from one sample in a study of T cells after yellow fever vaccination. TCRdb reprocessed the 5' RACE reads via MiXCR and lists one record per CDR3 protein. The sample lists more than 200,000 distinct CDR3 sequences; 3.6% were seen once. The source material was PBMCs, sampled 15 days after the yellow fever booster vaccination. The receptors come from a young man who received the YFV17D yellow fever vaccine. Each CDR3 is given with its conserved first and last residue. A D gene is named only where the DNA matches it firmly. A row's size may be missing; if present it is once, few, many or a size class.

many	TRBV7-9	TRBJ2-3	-	CASSSGPGGSDTQYF	TGTGCCAGCAGCTCGGGACCCGGGGGATCAGATACGCAGTATTTT
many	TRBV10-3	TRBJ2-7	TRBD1	CAISEDRGMAEQYF	TGTGCCATCAGTGAGGACAGGGGGATGGCCGAGCAGTACTTC
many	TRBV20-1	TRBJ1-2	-	CSAVRSNYGYTF	TGCAGTGCTGTCCGATCTAACTATGGCTACACCTTC
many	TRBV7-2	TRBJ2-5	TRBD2	CASQLAGGHPETQYF	TGTGCCAGCCAACTAGCGGGGGGCCATCCCGAGACCCAGTACTTC
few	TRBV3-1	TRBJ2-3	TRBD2	CASSPGTMDTQYF	TGTGCCAGCAGCCCCGGGACTATGGATACGCAGTATTTT
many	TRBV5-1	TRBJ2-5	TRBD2	CASSPSSGQETQYF	TGCGCCAGCAGCCCCTCTAGCGGTCAAGAGACCCAGTACTTC
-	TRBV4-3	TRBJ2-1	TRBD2	CASSQGGLAGGKEQFF	TGCGCCAGCAGCCAAGGGGGTTTGGCGGGGGGGAAAGAGCAGTTCTTC
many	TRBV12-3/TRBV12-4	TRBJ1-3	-	CASSFPDSGNTIYF	TGTGCCAGCAGTTTTCCCGACTCTGGAAACACCATATATTTT
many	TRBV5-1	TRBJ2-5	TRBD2	CASSYSGGETQYF	TGCGCCAGCAGTTATAGCGGGGGAGAGACCCAGTACTTC
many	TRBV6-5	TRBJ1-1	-	CASSYSRMRANTEAFF	TGTGCCAGCAGTTACTCGAGGATGAGGGCGAACACTGAAGCTTTCTTT
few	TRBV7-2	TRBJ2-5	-	CASTRHYRYQETQYF	TGTGCCAGCACAAGGCACTACCGGTACCAAGAGACCCAGTACTTC
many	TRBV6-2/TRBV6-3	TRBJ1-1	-	CASSYRAHTEAFF	TGTGCCAGCAGTTACCGGGCGCACACTGAAGCTTTCTTT
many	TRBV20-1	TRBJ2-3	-	CSAHQGQGPTDTQYF	TGCAGTGCTCACCAGGGGCAGGGCCCCACAGATACGCAGTATTTT
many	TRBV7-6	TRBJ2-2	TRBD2	CASSLSGGALGELFF	TGTGCCAGCAGCTTAAGCGGGGGGGCCCTCGGGGAGCTGTTTTTT
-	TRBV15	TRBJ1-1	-	CATSRDEGNLNTEAFF	TGTGCCACCAGCAGAGATGAGGGGAACCTGAACACTGAAGCTTTCTTT
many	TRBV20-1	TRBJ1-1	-	CSARPPDMVVTEAFF	TGCAGTGCTAGACCACCCGACATGGTCGTCACTGAAGCTTTCTTT
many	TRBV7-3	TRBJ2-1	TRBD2	CASSLMTGGVGSYNEQFF	TGTGCCAGCAGCCTTATGACCGGGGGGGTTGGCTCCTACAATGAGCAGTTCTTC
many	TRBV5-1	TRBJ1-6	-	CASSLAGGRYNSPLHF	TGCGCCAGCAGCTTGGCTGGGGGCCGCTATAATTCACCCCTCCACTTT
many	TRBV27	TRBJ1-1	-	CARNICTEAFF	TGTGCCAGGAACATTTGCACTGAAGCTTTCTTT
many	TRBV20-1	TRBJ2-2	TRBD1	CSAAKTGRAGELFF	TGCAGTGCTGCCAAGACAGGGCGTGCCGGGGAGCTGTTTTTT
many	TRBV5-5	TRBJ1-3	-	CASSLPTTGRSGNTIYF	TGTGCCAGCAGCTTGCCGACAACTGGGCGCTCTGGAAACACCATATATTTT
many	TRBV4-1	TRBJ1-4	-	CASSPLRGGTGTNEKLFF	TGCGCCAGCAGCCCCTTAAGGGGGGGGACCGGAACTAATGAAAAACTGTTTTTT
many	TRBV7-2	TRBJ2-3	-	CASSSPIEADTQYF	TGTGCCAGCAGCTCCCCTATTGAGGCAGATACGCAGTATTTT
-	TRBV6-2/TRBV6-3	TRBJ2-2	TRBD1	CASSWGQGASTGELFF	TGTGCCAGCAGTTGGGGACAGGGGGCGTCCACCGGGGAGCTGTTTTTT